This T cell receptor (beta chain) was sequenced during a study of cytomegalovirus exposure and HLA in healthy donors. Researchers ran the PCR with 60 Vbeta and 13 Jbeta primers. The assay was immunoSEQ multiplex PCR, and TCRdb's table has in-frame clones only and misses some. This sample yields approximately 150,000 clones, of which 68% are seen a single time; 1.1% to 1.5% belongs to the top ten. Trimming shortened V by 1 base and J by 12 bases, and 22 bases separated the two germline ends. Germline CDR1 reads MGHRA; CDR2 reads YSYEKL. CDR3 size: 17 residues. The sequencing sample was made of PBMCs. The sequence derives from a man aged 45-60 years in good health and CMV-seronegative. V usage is TRBV4-1 and J usage is TRBJ2-6, with a weak D call TRBD2 (6 bases). CDR3 protein: CASSQGTGVGTQGVLTF. The CDR3 DNA is TGCGCCAGCAGCCAAGGCACGGGGGTCGGGACGCAGGGCGTCCTGACTTTC.